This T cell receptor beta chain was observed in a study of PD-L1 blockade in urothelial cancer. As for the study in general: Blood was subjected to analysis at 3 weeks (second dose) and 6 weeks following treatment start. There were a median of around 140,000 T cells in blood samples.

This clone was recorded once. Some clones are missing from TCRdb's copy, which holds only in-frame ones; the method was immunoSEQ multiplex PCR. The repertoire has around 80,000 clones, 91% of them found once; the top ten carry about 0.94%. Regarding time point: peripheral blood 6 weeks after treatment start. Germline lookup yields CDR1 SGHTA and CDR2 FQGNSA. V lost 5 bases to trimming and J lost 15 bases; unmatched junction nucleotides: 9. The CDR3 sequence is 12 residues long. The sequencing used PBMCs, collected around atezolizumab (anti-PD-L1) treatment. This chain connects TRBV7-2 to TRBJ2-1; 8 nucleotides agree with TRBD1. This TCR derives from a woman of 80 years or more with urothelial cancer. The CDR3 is CASSPTGGFRFF. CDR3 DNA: TGTGCCAGCAGCCCTACAGGGGGTTTTAGGTTCTTC.